This T cell receptor beta chain was documented in a study of human CD8 memory T cell subsets. UMI-labeled 5' RACE was the method by which TCR beta libraries were made. Reanalyzing the 5' RACE reads, TCRdb keeps one entry per CDR3 protein, without DNA. The sample data list about 10,000 distinct CDR3 sequences. The CDR3 totals 14 residues. Germline lookup yields CDR1 SGHRS and CDR2 YFSETQ. This sequence joins TRBV5-1 and TRBJ2-7; TCRdb outputs TRBD1, but without DNA this stays unchecked. The sequence was collected from a human donor in good health. The sequenced sample was CD8+ T cells from PBMCs. CDR3 in amino acids: CASSVEGISYEQYF. The whole variable domain, remainder taken from reference TRBV5-1 and TRBJ2-7, is KAGVTQTPRYLIKTRGQQVTLSCSPISGHRSVSWYQQTPGQGLQFLFEYFSETQRNKGNFPGRFSGRQFSNSRSEMNVSTLELGDSALYLCASSVEGISYEQYFGPGTRLTVT.